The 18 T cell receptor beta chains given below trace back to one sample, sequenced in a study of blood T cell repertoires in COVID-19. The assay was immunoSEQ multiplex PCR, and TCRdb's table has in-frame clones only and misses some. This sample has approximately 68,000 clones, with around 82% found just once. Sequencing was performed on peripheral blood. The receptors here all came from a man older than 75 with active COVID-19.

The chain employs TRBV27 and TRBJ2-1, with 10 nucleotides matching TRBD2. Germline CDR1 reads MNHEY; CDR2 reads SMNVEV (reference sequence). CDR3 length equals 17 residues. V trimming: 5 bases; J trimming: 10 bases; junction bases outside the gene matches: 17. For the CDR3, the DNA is TGTGCCAGCAGTGGGGCGGTGGCTAGCGGGAGTCTTAGGGAGCAGTTCTTC. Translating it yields CASSGAVASGSLREQFF.

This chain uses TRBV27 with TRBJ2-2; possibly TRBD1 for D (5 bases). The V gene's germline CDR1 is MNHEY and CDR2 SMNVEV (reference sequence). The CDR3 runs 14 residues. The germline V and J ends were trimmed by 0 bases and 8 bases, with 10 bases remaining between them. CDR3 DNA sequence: TGTGCCAGCAGTTTATCGACCAGGGCGGGGGAGCTGTTTTTT. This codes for CASSLSTRAGELFF.

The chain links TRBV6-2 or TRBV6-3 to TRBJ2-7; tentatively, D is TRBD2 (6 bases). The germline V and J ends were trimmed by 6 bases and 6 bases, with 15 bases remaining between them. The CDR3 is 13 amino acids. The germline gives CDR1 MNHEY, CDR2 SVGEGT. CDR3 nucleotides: TGTGCCAGCAGCCTCGGAGGGTACGGCGAGCAGTACTTC. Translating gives CASSLGGYGEQYF.

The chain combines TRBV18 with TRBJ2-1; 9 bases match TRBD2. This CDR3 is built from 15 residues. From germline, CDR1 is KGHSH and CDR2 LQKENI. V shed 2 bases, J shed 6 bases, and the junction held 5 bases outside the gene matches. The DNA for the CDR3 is TGTGCCAGCTCACCAGGCGGGAGGGCCCTCAATGAGCAGTTCTTC. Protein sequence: CASSPGGRALNEQFF.

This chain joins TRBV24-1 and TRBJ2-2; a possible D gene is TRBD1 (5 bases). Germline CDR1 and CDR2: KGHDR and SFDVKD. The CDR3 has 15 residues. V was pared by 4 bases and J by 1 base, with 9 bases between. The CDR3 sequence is CATSDPTGNTGELFF. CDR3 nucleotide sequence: TGTGCCACCAGTGACCCCACAGGGAACACCGGGGAGCTGTTTTTT.

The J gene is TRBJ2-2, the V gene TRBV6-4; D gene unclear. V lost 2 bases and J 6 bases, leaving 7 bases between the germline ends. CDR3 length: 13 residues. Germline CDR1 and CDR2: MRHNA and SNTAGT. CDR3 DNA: TGTGCCAGCAGTGACGAGGTGGCCGGGGAGCTGTTTTTT. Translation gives CASSDEVAGELFF.

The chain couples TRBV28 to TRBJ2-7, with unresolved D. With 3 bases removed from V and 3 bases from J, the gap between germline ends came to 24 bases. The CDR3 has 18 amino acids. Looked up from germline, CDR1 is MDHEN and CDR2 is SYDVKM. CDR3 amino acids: CASSFQPYRVPTNYEQYF. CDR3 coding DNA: TGTGCCAGCAGTTTCCAACCCTACCGGGTCCCTACTAACTACGAGCAGTACTTC.

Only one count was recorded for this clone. The chain's CDR3 is CASSQPIPGGRGETQYF. The CDR3 DNA reads TGTGCCAGCAGCCAACCAATCCCGGGGGGGCGGGGAGAGACCCAGTACTTC. The gene calls are TRBV3-1 (or the pseudogene TRBV3-2) and TRBJ2-5, with 8 bases lining up with TRBD2. Germline CDR1 and CDR2: LGHDT and YNNKEL (reference sequence). With 2 bases clipped from V and 4 bases from J, the junction kept 12 bases outside the gene matches. This CDR3 region has 17 residues.

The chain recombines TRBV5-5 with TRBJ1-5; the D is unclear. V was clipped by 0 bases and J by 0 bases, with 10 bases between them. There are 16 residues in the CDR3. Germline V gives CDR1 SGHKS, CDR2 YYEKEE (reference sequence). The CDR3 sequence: CASSLVGSGSNQPQHF. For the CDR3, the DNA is TGTGCCAGCAGCTTGGTGGGGAGCGGTAGCAATCAGCCCCAGCATTTT.

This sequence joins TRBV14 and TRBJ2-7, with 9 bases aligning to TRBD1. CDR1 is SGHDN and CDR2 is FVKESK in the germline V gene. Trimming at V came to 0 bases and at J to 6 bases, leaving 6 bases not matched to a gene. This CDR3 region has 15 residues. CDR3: CASSQESWDRVEQYF. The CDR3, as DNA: TGTGCCAGCAGCCAAGAATCATGGGACAGGGTCGAGCAGTACTTC. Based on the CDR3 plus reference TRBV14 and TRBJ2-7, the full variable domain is EAGVTQFPSHSVIEKGQTVTLRCDPISGHDNLYWYRRVMGKEIKFLLHFVKESKQDESGMPNNRFLAERTGGTYSTLKVQPAELEDSGVYFCASSQESWDRVEQYFGPGTRLTVT.

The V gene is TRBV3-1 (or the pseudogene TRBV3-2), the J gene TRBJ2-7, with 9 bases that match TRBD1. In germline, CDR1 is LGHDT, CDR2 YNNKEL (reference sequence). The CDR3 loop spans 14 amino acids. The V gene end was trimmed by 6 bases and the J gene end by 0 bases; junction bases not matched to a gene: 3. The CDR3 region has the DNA TGTGCCAGCAGTACGGGACAGGGCTCCTACGAGCAGTACTTC. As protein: CASSTGQGSYEQYF.

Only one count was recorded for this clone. Here the CDR3 reads CASSYAGQPGNTIYF. The CDR3 DNA reads as TGTGCCAGCAGTTACGCGGGACAGCCTGGAAACACCATATATTTT. The V call is TRBV6-5, the J call TRBJ1-3, with 7 bases matching TRBD1. Trimming cost V 2 bases and J 2 bases; bases outside gene matches: 3. The germline CDR1 and CDR2 sequences are MNHEY and SVGAGI. CDR3 length: 15 residues.

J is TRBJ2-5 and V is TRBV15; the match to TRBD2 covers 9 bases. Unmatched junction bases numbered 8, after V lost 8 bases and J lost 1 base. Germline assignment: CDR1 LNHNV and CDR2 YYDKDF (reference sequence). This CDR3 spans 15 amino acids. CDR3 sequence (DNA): TGTGCCACCCGGGCGGGGGGGTTCCTCCAAGAGACCCAGTACTTC. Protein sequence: CATRAGGFLQETQYF. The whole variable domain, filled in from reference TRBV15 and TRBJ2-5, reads DAMVIQNPRYQVTQFGKPVTLSCSQTLNHNVMYWYQQKSSQAPKLLFHYYDKDFNNEADTPDNFQSRRPNTSFCFLDIRSPGLGDTAMYLCATRAGGFLQETQYFGPGTRLLVL.

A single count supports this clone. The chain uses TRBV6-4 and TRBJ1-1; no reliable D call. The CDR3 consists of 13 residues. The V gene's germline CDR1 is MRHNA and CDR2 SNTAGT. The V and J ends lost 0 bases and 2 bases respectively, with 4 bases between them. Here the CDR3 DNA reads TGTGCCAGCAGTGACTCGGCTAACACTGAAGCTTTCTTT. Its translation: CASSDSANTEAFF.

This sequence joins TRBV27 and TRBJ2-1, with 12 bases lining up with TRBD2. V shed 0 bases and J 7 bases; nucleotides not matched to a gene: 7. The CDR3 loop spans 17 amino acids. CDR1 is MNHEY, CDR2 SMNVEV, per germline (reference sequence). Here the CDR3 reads CASSLSRLAGAGNEQFF. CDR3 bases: TGTGCCAGCAGTTTATCGCGACTAGCGGGGGCCGGAAATGAGCAGTTCTTC.

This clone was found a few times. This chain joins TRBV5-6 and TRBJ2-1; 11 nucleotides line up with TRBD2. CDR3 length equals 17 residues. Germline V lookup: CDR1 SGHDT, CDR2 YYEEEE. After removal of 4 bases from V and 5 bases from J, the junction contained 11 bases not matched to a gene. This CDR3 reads CASSIQLAGVRHNEQFF. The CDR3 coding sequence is TGTGCCAGCAGCATTCAACTAGCGGGAGTTCGTCACAATGAGCAGTTCTTC.

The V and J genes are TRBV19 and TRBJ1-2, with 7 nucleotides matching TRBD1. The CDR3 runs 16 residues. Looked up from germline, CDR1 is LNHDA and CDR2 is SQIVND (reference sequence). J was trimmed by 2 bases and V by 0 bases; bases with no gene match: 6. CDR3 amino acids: CASSIDHVTGNYGYTF. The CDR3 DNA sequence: TGTGCCAGTAGTATAGATCACGTGACAGGGAACTATGGCTACACCTTC. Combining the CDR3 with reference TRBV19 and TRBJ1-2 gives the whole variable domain DGGITQSPKYLFRKEGQNVTLSCEQNLNHDAMYWYRQDPGQGLRLIYYSQIVNDFQKGDIAEGYSVSREKKESFPLTVTSAQKNPTAFYLCASSIDHVTGNYGYTFGSGTRLTVV.

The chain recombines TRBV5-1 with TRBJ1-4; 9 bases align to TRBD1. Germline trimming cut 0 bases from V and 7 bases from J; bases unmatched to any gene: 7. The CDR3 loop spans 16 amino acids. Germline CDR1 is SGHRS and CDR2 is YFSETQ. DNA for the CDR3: TGCGCCAGCAGCTTGGGTCCGGGGACAGGGATTGAAAAACTGTTTTTT. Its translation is CASSLGPGTGIEKLFF.